This TCR beta chain came from a study of blood T cell repertoires in COVID-19. Here immunoSEQ multiplex PCR was the method, and the copy in TCRdb shows in-frame clones only, minus some. The data show approximately 240,000 clones, about 85% seen once. This CDR3 comprises 14 residues. Germline V gene sequence: CDR1 LNHDA, CDR2 SQIVND (reference sequence). Trimming cost V 7 bases and J 8 bases, with 20 bases left between them. This chain connects TRBV19 to TRBJ1-2, with D possibly matching TRBD1 (5 bases). Sequenced: peripheral blood. This clonotype originated in an elderly woman with active or convalescent COVID-19. The CDR3 protein is CASTKGLLPTGYTF. The CDR3 nucleotides are TGTGCCAGTACTAAGGGACTTCTACCTACAGGCTACACCTTC.